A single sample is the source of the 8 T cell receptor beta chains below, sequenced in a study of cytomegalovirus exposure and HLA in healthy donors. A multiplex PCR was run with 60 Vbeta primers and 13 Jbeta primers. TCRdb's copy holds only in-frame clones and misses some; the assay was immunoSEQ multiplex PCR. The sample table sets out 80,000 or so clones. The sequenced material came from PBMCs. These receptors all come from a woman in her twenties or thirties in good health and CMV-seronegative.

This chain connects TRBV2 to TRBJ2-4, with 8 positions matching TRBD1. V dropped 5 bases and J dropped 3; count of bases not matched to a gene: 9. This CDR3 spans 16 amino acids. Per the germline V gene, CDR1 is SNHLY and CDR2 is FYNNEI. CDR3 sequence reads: CASSLHQGAGKNIQYF. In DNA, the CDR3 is TGTGCCAGCAGTCTTCATCAGGGGGCAGGCAAAAACATTCAGTACTTC.

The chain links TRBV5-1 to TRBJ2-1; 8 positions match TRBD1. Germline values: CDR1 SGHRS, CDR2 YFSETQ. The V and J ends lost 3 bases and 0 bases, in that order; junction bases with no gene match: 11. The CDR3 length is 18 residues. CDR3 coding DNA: TGCGCCAGCAGCTCCGGACAGGGTCTTACGGACTCCTACAATGAGCAGTTCTTC. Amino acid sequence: CASSSGQGLTDSYNEQFF.

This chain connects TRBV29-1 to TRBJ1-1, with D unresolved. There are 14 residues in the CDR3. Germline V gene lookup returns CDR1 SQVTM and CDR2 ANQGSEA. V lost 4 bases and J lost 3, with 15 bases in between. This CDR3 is CSVGTGTLDTEAFF. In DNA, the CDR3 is TGCAGCGTTGGTACGGGAACTCTTGACACTGAAGCTTTCTTT. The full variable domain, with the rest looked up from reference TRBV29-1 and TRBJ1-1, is SAVISQKPSRDICQRGTSLTIQCQVDSQVTMMFWYRQQPGQSLTLIATANQGSEATYESGFVIDKFPISRPNLTFSTLTVSNMSPEDSSIYLCSVGTGTLDTEAFFGQGTRLTVV.

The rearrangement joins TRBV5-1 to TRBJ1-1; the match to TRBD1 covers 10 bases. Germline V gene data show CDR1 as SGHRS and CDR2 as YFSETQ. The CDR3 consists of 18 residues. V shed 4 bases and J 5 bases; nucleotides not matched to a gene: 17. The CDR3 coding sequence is TGCGCCAGCAGCCGAGATGGCTTGGGGTCGGGACAGGGGACTGAAGCTTTCTTT. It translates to CASSRDGLGSGQGTEAFF. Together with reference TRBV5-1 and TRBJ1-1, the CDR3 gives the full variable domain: KAGVTQTPRYLIKTRGQQVTLSCSPISGHRSVSWYQQTPGQGLQFLFEYFSETQRNKGNFPGRFSGRQFSNSRSEMNVSTLELGDSALYLCASSRDGLGSGQGTEAFFGQGTRLTVV.

In DNA form, the CDR3 reads TGTGCCACCAGCAGGAGACCGGGACAGGGAAACTATGGCTACACCTTC. It is translated as CATSRRPGQGNYGYTF. The chain combines TRBV15 with TRBJ1-2, with TRBD1 matching over 9 bases. With V trimmed by 3 bases and J by 2 bases, 7 bases remained unmatched. CDR1 LNHNV and CDR2 YYDKDF come from the germline V gene (reference sequence). The CDR3 runs 16 residues. Combining the CDR3 with reference TRBV15 and TRBJ1-2 gives the whole variable domain DAMVIQNPRYQVTQFGKPVTLSCSQTLNHNVMYWYQQKSSQAPKLLFHYYDKDFNNEADTPDNFQSRRPNTSFCFLDIRSPGLGDTAMYLCATSRRPGQGNYGYTFGSGTRLTVV.

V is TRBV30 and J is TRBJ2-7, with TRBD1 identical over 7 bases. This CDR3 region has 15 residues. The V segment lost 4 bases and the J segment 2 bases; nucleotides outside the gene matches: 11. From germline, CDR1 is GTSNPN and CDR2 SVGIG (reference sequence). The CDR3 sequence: CAWTTIRDSAYEQYF. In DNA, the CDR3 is TGTGCCTGGACCACTATCCGGGACAGTGCCTACGAGCAGTACTTC.

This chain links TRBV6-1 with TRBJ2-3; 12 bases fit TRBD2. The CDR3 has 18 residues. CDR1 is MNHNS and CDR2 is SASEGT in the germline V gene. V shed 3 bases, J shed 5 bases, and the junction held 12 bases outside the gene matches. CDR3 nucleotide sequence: TGTGCCAGCAGTGAGCTAGCGGGAGGGGTTAATGGGGGAGATACGCAGTATTTT. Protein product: CASSELAGGVNGGDTQYF.

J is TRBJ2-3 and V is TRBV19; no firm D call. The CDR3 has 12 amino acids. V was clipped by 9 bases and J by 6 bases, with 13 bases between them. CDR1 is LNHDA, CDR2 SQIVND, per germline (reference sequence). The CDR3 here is CASAENRDTQYF. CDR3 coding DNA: TGTGCCAGCGCCGAGAACCGGGATACGCAGTATTTT.